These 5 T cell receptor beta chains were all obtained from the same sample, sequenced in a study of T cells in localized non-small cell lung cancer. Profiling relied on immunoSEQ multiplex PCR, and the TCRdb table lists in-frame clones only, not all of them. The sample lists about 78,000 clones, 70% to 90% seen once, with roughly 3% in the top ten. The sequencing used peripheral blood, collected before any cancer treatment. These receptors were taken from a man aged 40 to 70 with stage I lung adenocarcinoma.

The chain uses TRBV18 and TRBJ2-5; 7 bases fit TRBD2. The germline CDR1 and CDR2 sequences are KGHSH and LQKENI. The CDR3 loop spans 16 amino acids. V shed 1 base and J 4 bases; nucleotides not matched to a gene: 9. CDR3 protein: CASSPLPGGKGETQYF. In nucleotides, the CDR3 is TGTGCCAGCTCACCACTCCCGGGGGGAAAGGGAGAGACCCAGTACTTC.

The CDR3 loop is CSVGGAGGGEKLFF. The CDR3 nucleotides read TGCAGCGTTGGTGGGGCAGGGGGAGGTGAAAAACTGTTTTTT. The chain uses TRBV29-1 and TRBJ1-4; 7 nucleotides line up with TRBD1. With 4 bases clipped from V and 7 bases from J, the junction kept 9 bases outside the gene matches. The CDR3 totals 14 residues. The germline V gene has CDR1 SQVTM and CDR2 ANQGSEA.

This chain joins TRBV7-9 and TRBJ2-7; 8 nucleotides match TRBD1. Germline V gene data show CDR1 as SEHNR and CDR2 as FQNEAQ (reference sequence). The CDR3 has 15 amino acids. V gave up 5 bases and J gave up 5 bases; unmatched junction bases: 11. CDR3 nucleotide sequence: TGTGCCAGCAGCCTGGCGCAGGGGGCGATCCACGAGCAGTACTTC. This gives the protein CASSLAQGAIHEQYF.

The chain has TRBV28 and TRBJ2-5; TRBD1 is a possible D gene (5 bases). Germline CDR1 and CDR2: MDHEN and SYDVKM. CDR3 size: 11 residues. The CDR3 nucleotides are TGTGGTACCAAAAGGGGAGAGACCCAGTACTTC. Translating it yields CGTKRGETQYF.

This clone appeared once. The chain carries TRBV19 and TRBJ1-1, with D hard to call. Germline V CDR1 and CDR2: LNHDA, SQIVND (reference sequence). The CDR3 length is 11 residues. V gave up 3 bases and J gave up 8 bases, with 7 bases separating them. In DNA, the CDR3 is TGTGCCAGTAGTATGGTAGGAGAAGCTTTCTTT. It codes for CASSMVGEAFF.